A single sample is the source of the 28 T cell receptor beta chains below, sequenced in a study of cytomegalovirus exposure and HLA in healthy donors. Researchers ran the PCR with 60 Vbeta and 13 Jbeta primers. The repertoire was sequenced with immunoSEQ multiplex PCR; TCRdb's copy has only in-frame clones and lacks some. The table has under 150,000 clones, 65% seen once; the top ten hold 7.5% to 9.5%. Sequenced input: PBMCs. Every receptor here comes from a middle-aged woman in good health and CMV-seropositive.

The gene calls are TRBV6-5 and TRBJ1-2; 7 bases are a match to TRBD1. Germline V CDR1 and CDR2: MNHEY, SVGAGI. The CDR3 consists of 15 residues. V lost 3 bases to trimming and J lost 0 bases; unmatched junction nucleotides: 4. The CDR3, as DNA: TGTGCCAGCAGTTATTACCAGGGGGCTAACTATGGCTACACCTTC. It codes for CASSYYQGANYGYTF.

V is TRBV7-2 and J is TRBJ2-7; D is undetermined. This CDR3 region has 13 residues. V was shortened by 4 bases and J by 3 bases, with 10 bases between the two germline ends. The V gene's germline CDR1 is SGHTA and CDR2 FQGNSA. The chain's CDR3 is CASSSSRSYEQYF. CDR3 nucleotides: TGTGCCAGCAGCTCCTCTCGTAGCTACGAGCAGTACTTC.

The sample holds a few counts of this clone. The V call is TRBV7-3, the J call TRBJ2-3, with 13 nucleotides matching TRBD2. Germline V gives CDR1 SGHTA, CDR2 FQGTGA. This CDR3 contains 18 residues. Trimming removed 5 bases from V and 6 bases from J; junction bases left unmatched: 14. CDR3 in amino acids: CASSRLAGGLHSVDTQYF. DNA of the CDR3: TGTGCCAGCAGCCGACTAGCGGGAGGACTCCACAGCGTGGATACGCAGTATTTT.

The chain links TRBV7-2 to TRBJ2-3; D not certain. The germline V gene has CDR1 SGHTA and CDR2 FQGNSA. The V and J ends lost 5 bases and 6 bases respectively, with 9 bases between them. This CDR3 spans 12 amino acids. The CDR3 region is CASSPPSDTQYF. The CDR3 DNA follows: TGTGCCAGCAGCCCCCCTTCCGATACGCAGTATTTT.

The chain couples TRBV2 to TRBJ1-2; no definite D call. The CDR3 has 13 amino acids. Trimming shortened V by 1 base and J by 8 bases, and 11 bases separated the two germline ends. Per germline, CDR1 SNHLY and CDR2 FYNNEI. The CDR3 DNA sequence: TGTGCCAGCAGTGAAGGCATCGGGTCGGGCTACACCTTC. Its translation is CASSEGIGSGYTF.

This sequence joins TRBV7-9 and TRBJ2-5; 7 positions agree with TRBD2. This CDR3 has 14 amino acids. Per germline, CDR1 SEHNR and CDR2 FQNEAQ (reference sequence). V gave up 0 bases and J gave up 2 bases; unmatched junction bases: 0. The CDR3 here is CASSLAGGQETQYF. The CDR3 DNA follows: TGTGCCAGCAGCTTAGCGGGAGGGCAAGAGACCCAGTACTTC. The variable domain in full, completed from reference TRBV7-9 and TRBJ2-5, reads DTGVSQNPRHKITKRGQNVTFRCDPISEHNRLYWYRQTLGQGPEFLTYFQNEAQLEKSRLLSDRFSAERPKGSFSTLEIQRTEQGDSAMYLCASSLAGGQETQYFGPGTRLLVL.

The CDR3 bases are TGCGCCAGCAGCCAAGACGGGAGTCCCCAAAGCACAGATACGCAGTATTTT. Protein product: CASSQDGSPQSTDTQYF. V gene TRBV4-3 combines with J gene TRBJ2-3; D may be TRBD2 (6 bases). The CDR3 has 17 amino acids. The germline gives CDR1 LGHNA, CDR2 YSLEER. With 0 bases removed from V and 0 bases from J, the gap between germline ends came to 13 bases.

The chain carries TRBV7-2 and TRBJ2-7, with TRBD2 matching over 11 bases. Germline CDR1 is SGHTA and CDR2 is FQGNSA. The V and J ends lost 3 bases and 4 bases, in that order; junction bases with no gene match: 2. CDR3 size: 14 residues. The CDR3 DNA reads TGTGCCAGCAGCTTGCGACTAGCGGGATACGAGCAGTACTTC. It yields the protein CASSLRLAGYEQYF.

Written as DNA, the CDR3 is TGCGCCAGCAGCTTGACATTGGTCAGCCAAGAGACCCAGTACTTC. Protein product: CASSLTLVSQETQYF. The chain couples TRBV5-1 to TRBJ2-5; D gene ambiguous. V lost 1 base, J lost 1 base, and 11 bases lay in between. The germline CDR1 and CDR2 sequences are SGHRS and YFSETQ. The CDR3 has 15 amino acids.

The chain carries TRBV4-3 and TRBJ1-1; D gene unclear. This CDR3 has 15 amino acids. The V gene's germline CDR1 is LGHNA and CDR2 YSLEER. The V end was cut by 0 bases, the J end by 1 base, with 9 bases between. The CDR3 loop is CASSQDSAGNTEAFF. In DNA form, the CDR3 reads TGCGCCAGCAGCCAAGACTCCGCCGGGAACACTGAAGCTTTCTTT.

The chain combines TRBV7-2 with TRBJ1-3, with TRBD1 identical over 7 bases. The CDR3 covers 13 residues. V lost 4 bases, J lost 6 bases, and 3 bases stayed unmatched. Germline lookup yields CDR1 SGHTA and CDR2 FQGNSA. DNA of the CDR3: TGTGCCAGCAGCTGGGGACAGCCAAACACCATATATTTT. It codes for CASSWGQPNTIYF. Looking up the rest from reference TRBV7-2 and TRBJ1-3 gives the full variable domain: GAGVSQSPSNKVTEKGKDVELRCDPISGHTALYWYRQSLGQGLEFLIYFQGNSAPDKSGLPSDRFSAERTGGSVSTLTIQRTQQEDSAVYLCASSWGQPNTIYFGEGSWLTVV.

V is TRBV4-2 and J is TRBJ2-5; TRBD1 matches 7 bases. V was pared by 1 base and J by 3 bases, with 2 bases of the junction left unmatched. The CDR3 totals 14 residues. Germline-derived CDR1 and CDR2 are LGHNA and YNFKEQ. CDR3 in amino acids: CASSQGGTEETQYF. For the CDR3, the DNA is TGTGCCAGCAGCCAAGGGGGGACAGAAGAGACCCAGTACTTC.

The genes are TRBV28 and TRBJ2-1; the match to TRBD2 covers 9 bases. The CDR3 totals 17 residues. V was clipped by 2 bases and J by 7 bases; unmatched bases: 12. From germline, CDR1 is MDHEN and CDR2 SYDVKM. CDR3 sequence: CASSLDPGTSSWNEQFF. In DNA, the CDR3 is TGTGCCAGCAGTTTAGACCCTGGGACTAGCAGTTGGAATGAGCAGTTCTTC.

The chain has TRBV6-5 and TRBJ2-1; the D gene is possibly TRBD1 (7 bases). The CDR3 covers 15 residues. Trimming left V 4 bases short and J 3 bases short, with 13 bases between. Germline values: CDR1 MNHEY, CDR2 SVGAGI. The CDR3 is CASSFPGGGYNEQFF. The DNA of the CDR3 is TGTGCCAGCAGTTTCCCAGGGGGAGGCTACAATGAGCAGTTCTTC.

Here the CDR3 DNA reads TGTGCCAGCAGCTTAGCTCGACTGATCTCTGGAAACACCATATATTTT. The encoded protein is CASSLARLISGNTIYF. The chain is built from TRBV7-2 and TRBJ1-3; D gene unclear. Germline CDR1 and CDR2: SGHTA and FQGNSA. V lost 0 bases and J 0 bases, leaving 9 bases between the germline ends. This CDR3 is built from 16 residues.

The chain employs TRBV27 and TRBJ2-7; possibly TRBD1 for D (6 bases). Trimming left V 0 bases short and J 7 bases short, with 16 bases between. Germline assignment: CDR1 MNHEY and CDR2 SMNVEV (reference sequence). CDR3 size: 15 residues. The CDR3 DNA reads TGTGCCAGCAGTTTATCGGGGACATCCACGATAGAGCAGTACTTC. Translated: CASSLSGTSTIEQYF.

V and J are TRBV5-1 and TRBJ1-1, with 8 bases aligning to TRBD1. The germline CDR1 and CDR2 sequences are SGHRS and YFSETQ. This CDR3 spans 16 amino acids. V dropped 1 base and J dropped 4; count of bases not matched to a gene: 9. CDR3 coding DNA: TGCGCCAGCAGCTTGTGGGCAGGGGGCGATGGCACTGAAGCTTTCTTT. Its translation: CASSLWAGGDGTEAFF.

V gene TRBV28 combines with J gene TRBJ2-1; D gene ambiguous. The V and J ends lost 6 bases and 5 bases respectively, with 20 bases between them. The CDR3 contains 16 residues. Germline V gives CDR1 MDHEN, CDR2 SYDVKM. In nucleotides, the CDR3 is TGTGCCAGCAGCATCCCGCTCGGGTCCGGTCACAATGAGCAGTTCTTC. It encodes CASSIPLGSGHNEQFF.

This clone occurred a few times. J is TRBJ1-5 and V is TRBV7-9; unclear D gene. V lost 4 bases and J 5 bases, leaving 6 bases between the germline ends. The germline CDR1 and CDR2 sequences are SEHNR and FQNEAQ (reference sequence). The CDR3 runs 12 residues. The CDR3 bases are TGTGCCAGCAGCTCCACGGATCAGCCCCAGCATTTT. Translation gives CASSSTDQPQHF. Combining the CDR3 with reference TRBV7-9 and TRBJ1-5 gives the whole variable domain DTGVSQNPRHKITKRGQNVTFRCDPISEHNRLYWYRQTLGQGPEFLTYFQNEAQLEKSRLLSDRFSAERPKGSFSTLEIQRTEQGDSAMYLCASSSTDQPQHFGDGTRLSIL.

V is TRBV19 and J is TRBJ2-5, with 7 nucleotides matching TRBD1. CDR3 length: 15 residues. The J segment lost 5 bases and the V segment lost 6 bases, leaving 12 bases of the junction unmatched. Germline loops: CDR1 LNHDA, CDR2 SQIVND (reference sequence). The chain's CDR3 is CASSPGTVILETQYF. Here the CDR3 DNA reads TGTGCCAGTAGCCCTGGGACAGTAATATTGGAGACCCAGTACTTC.

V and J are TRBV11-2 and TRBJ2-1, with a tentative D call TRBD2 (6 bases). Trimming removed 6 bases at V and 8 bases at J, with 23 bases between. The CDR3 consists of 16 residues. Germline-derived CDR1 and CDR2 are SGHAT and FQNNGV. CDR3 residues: CASRGYRDGDFDEQFF. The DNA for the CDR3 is TGTGCCAGCAGAGGGTACCGGGACGGGGACTTCGATGAGCAGTTCTTC.

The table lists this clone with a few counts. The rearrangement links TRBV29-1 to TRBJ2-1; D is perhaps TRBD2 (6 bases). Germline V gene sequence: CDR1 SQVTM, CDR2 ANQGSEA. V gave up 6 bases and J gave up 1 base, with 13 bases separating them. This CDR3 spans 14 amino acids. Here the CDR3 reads CSVGTSASYNEQFF. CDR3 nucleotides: TGCAGCGTCGGGACTTCGGCATCCTACAATGAGCAGTTCTTC.

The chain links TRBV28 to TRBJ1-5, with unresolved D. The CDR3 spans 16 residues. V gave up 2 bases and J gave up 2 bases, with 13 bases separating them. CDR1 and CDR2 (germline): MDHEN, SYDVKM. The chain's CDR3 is CASSLPLSRGNQPQHF. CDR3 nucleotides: TGTGCCAGCAGTTTACCGCTCTCGAGGGGCAATCAGCCCCAGCATTTT.

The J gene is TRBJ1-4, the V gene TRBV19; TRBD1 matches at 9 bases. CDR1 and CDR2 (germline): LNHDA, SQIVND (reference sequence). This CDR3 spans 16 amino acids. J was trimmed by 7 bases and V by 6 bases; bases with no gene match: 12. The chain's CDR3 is CASRIPGGQGSEKLFF. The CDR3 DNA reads TGTGCCAGTAGAATACCGGGGGGACAGGGCAGTGAAAAACTGTTTTTT.

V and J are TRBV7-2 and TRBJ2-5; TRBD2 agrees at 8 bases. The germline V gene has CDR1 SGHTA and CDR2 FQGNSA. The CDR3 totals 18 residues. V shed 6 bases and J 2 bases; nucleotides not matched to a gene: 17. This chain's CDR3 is CASRIRLGLAGVQETQYF. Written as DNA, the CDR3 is TGTGCCAGCAGGATACGGTTAGGGCTAGCGGGTGTACAAGAGACCCAGTACTTC.

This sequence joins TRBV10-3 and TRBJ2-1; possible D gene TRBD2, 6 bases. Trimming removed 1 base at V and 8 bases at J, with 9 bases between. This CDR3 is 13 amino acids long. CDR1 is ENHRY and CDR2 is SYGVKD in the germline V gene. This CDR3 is CAISELGGDEQFF. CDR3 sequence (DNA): TGTGCCATCAGTGAGTTGGGGGGAGATGAGCAGTTCTTC.

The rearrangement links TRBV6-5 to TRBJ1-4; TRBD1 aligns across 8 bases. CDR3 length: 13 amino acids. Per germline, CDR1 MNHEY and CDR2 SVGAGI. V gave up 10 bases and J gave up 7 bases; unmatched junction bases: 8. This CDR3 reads CATGPGGIEKLFF. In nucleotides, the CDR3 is TGTGCCACCGGCCCAGGGGGCATTGAAAAACTGTTTTTT.

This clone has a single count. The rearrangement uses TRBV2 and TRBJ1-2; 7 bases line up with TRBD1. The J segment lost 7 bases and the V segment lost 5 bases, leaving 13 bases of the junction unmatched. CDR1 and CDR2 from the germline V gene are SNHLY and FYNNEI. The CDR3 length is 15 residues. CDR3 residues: CASSTARQGPRGYTF. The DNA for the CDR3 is TGTGCCAGCAGTACGGCACGACAGGGCCCGCGTGGCTACACCTTC. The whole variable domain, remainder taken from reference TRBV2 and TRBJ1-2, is EPEVTQTPSHQVTQMGQEVILRCVPISNHLYFYWYRQILGQKVEFLVSFYNNEISEKSEIFDDQFSVERPDGSNFTLKIRSTKLEDSAMYFCASSTARQGPRGYTFGSGTRLTVV.